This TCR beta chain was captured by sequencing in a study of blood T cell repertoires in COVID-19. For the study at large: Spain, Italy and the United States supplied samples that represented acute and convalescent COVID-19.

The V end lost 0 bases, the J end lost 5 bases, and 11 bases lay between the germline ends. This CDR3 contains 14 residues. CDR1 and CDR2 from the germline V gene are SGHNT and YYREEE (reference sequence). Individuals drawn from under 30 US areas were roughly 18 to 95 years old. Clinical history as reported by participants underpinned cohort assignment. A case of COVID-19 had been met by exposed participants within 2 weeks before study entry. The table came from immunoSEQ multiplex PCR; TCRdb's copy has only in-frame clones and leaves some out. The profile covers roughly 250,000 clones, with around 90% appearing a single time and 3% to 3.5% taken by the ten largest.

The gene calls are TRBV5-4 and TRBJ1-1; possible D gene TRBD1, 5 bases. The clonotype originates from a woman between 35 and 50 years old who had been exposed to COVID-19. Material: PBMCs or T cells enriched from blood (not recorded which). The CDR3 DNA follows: TGTGCCAGCAGCTTGGCCCAGGGTTTTACTGAAGCTTTCTTT. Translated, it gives CASSLAQGFTEAFF. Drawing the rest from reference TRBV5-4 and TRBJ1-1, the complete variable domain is ETGVTQSPTHLIKTRGQQVTLRCSSQSGHNTVSWYQQALGQGPQFIFQYYREEENGRGNFPPRFSGLQFPNYSSELNVNALELDDSALYLCASSLAQGFTEAFFGQGTRLTVV.